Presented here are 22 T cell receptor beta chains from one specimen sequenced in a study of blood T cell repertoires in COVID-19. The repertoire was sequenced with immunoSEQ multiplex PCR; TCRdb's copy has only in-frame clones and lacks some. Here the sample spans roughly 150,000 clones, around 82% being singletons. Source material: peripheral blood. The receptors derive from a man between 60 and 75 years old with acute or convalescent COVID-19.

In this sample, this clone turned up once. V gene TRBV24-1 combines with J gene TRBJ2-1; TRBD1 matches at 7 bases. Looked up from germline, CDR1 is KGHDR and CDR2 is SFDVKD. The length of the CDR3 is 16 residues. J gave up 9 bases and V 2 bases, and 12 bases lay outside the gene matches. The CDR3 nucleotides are TGTGCCACCAGTGATTCGACAGAGGGGGCGTCGGGTGAGCAGTTCTTC. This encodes CATSDSTEGASGEQFF.

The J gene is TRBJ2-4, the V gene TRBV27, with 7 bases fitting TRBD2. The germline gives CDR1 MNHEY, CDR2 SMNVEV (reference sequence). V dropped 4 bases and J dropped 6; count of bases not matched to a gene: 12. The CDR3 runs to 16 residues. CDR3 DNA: TGTGCCAGCAGTTCCGTTGGGGGGAGGGCGGGAAACATTCAGTACTTC. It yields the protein CASSSVGGRAGNIQYF.

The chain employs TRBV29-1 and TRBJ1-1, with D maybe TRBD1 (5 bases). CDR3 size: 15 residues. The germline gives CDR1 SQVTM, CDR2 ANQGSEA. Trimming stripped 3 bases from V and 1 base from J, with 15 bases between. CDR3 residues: CSVDGGMNENTEAFF. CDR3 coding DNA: TGCAGCGTTGACGGGGGAATGAACGAGAACACTGAAGCTTTCTTT.

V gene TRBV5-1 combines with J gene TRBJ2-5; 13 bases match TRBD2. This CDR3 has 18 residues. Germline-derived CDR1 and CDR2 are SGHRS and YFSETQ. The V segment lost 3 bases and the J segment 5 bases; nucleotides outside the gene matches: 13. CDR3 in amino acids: CASSYGLAGDNSKETQYF. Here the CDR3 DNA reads TGCGCCAGCAGCTATGGACTAGCGGGAGATAATAGTAAGGAGACCCAGTACTTC.

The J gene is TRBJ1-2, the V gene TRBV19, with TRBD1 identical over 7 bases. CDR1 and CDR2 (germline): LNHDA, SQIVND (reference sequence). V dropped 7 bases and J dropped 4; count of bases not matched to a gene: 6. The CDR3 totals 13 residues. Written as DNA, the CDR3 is TGTGCCAGTAAGGAGGGGGCTCTCTATGGCTACACCTTC. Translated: CASKEGALYGYTF. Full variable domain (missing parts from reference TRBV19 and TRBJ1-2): DGGITQSPKYLFRKEGQNVTLSCEQNLNHDAMYWYRQDPGQGLRLIYYSQIVNDFQKGDIAEGYSVSREKKESFPLTVTSAQKNPTAFYLCASKEGALYGYTFGSGTRLTVV.

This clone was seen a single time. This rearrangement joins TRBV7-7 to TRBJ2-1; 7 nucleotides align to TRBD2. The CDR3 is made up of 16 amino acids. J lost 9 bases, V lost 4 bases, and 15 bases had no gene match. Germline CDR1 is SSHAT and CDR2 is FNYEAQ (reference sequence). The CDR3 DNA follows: TGTGCCAGCAGCTCCCGTGGGGCGGGAGCCCCCGGTGAGCAGTTCTTC. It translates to CASSSRGAGAPGEQFF.

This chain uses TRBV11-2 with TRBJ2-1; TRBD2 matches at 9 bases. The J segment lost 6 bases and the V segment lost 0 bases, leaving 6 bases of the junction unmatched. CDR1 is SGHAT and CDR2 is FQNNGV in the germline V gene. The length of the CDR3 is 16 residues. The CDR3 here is CASSLEIAGASNEQFF. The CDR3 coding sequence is TGTGCCAGCAGCTTAGAGATAGCGGGAGCCTCCAATGAGCAGTTCTTC.

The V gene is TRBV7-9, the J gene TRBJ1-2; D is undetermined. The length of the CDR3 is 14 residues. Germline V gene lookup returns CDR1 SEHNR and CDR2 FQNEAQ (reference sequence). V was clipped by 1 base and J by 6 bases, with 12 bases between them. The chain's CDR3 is CASSLEIAAHGYTF. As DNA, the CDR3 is TGTGCCAGCAGCTTAGAAATTGCGGCACATGGCTACACCTTC.

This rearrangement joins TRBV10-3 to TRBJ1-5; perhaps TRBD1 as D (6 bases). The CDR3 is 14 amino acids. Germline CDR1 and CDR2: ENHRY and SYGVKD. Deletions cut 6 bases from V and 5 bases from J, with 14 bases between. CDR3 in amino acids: CAIRGQGSDQPQHF. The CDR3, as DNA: TGTGCCATCAGGGGCCAGGGGAGCGATCAGCCCCAGCATTTT.

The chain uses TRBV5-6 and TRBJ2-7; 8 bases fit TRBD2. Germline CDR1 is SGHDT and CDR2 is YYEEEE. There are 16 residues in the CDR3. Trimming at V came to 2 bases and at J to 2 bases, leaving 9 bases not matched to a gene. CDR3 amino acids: CASSFLAGLSPYEQYF. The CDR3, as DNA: TGTGCCAGCAGCTTCCTAGCGGGCTTATCCCCCTACGAGCAGTACTTC.

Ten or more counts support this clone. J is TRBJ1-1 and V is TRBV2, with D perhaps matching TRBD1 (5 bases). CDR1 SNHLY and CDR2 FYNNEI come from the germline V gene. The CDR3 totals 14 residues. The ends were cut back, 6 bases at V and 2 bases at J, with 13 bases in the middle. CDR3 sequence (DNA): TGTGCCAGCAGCTGGTCAGGGCAAAACACTGAAGCTTTCTTT. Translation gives CASSWSGQNTEAFF.

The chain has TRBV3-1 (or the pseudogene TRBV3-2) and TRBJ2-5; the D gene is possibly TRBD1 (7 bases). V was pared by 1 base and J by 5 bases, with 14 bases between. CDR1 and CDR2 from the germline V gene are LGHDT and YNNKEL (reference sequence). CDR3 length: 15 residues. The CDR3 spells CASSQGQGGRETQYF. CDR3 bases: TGTGCCAGCAGCCAAGGACAGGGAGGAAGGGAGACCCAGTACTTC.

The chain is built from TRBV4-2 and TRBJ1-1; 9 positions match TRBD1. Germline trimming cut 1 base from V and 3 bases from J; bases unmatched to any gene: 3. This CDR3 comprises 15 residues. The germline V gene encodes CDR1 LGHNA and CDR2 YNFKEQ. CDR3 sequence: CASSQGWTGDTEAFF. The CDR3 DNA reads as TGTGCCAGCAGCCAAGGTTGGACAGGGGACACTGAAGCTTTCTTT.

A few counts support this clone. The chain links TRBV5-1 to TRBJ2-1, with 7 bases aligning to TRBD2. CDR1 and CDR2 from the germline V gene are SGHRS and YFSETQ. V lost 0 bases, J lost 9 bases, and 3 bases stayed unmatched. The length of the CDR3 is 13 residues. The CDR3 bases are TGCGCCAGCAGCTTGGGACTAGCATTTGAGCAGTTCTTC. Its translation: CASSLGLAFEQFF.

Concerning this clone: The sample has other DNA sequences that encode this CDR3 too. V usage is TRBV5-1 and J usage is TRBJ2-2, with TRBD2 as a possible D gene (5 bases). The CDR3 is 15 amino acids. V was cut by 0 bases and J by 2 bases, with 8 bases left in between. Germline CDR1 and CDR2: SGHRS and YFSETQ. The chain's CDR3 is CASSLGTLNTGELFF. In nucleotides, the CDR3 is TGCGCCAGCAGCTTGGGGACTCTCAACACCGGGGAGCTGTTTTTT.

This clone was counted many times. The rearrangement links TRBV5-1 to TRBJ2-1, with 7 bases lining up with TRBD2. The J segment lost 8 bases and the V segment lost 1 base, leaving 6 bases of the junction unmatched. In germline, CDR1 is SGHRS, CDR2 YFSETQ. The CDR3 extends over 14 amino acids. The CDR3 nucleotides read TGCGCCAGCAGCTTGTCGGCAGGGAGGGATGAGCAGTTCTTC. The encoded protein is CASSLSAGRDEQFF.

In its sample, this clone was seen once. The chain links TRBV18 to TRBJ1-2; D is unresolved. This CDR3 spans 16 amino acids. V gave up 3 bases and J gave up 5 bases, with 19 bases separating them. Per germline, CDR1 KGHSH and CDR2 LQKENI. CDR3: CASSPPYSRSSYGYTF. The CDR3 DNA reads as TGTGCCAGCTCACCTCCATATTCCCGGTCGAGTTATGGCTACACCTTC.

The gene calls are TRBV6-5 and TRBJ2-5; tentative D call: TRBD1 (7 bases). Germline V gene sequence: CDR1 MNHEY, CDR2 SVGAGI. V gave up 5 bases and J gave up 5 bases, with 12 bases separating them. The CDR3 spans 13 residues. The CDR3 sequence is CASSLQGGETQYF. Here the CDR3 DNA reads TGTGCCAGCAGTCTCCAGGGGGGCGAGACCCAGTACTTC.

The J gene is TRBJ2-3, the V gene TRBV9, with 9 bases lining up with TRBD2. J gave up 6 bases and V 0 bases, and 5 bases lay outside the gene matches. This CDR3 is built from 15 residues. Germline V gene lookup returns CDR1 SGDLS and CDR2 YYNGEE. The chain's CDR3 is CASSVGTSVTDTQYF. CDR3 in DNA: TGTGCCAGCAGCGTAGGGACTAGCGTTACGGATACGCAGTATTTT.

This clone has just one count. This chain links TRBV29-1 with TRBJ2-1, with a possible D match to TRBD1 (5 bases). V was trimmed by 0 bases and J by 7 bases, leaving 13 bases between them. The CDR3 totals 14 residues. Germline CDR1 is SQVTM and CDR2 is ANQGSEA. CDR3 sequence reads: CSVEEPGRRNEQFF. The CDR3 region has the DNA TGCAGCGTTGAAGAGCCAGGGCGCAGGAATGAGCAGTTCTTC.

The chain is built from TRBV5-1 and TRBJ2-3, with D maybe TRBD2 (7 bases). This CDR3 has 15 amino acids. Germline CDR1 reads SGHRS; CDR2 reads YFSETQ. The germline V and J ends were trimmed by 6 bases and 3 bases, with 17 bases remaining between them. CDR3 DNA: TGCGCCAGCATCCCGGTCGGGGGGCGGACAGATACGCAGTATTTT. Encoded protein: CASIPVGGRTDTQYF. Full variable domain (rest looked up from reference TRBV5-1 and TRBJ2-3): KAGVTQTPRYLIKTRGQQVTLSCSPISGHRSVSWYQQTPGQGLQFLFEYFSETQRNKGNFPGRFSGRQFSNSRSEMNVSTLELGDSALYLCASIPVGGRTDTQYFGPGTRLTVL.

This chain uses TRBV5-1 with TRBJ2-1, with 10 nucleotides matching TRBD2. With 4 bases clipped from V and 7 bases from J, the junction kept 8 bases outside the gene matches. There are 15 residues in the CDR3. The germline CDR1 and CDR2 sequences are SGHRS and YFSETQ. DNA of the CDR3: TGCGCCAGCAGCCCCGGGACTAGCGTTTCAAATGAGCAGTTCTTC. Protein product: CASSPGTSVSNEQFF.